The 32 T cell receptor beta chains presented below share a single source sample, sequenced in a study of blood T cell repertoires in COVID-19. Generated by immunoSEQ multiplex PCR, the TCRdb table keeps only in-frame clones and is missing some. The data hold roughly 61,000 clones, with roughly 70% observed a single time. Sequencing used PBMCs or T cells enriched from blood (not recorded which). The receptors originated from a woman in her sixties who had been exposed to COVID-19.

The chain joins TRBV7-9 to TRBJ1-1; D uncertain. Trimming stripped 5 bases from V and 7 bases from J, with 11 bases between. This CDR3 spans 12 amino acids. Germline V gene lookup returns CDR1 SEHNR and CDR2 FQNEAQ (reference sequence). For the CDR3, the DNA is TGTGCCAGCAGCCCACTACAAGGTGAAGCTTTCTTT. Its translation is CASSPLQGEAFF. Using reference TRBV7-9 and TRBJ1-1 for the parts outside the CDR3, the full variable domain is DTGVSQNPRHKITKRGQNVTFRCDPISEHNRLYWYRQTLGQGPEFLTYFQNEAQLEKSRLLSDRFSAERPKGSFSTLEIQRTEQGDSAMYLCASSPLQGEAFFGQGTRLTVV.

The genes are TRBV27 and TRBJ2-7; 9 bases line up with TRBD1. CDR1 and CDR2 from the germline V gene are MNHEY and SMNVEV (reference sequence). CDR3 length: 15 amino acids. After removal of 5 bases from V and 2 bases from J, the junction contained 7 bases not matched to a gene. The CDR3 spells CASSGTGQMAYEQYF. The CDR3 DNA reads as TGTGCCAGCAGTGGGACAGGGCAGATGGCCTACGAGCAGTACTTC.

This rearrangement joins TRBV11-2 to TRBJ1-5; no definite D call. Germline V gene lookup returns CDR1 SGHAT and CDR2 FQNNGV. Deletions cut 1 base from V and 4 bases from J, with 5 bases between. This CDR3 contains 13 residues. The CDR3, as DNA: TGTGCCAGCAGCTTAGGCGTGAATCAGCCCCAGCATTTT. Its translation is CASSLGVNQPQHF.

The chain uses TRBV12-3 or TRBV12-4 and TRBJ1-1; D may be TRBD1 (6 bases). This CDR3 comprises 13 residues. Trimming cost V 4 bases and J 1 base, with 7 bases left between them. CDR3 bases: TGTGCCAGCAGTTCGACAGGGAACACTGAAGCTTTCTTT. Its protein product is CASSSTGNTEAFF.

The chain carries TRBV4-3 and TRBJ1-2, with 7 bases lining up with TRBD1. Losses at the gene ends were 3 bases for V and 6 bases for J; bases not matched to a gene: 7. The CDR3 has 14 amino acids. Germline-derived CDR1 and CDR2 are LGHNA and YSLEER. The CDR3 protein is CASSQETGFHGYTF. The CDR3 DNA reads TGCGCCAGCAGCCAGGAGACAGGGTTCCATGGCTACACCTTC.

The DNA of the CDR3 is TGTGCCAGCAGCTTGGCCGGACGAGGGCTCTCTGGAAACACCATATATTTT. Its translation is CASSLAGRGLSGNTIYF. The V and J genes are TRBV5-4 and TRBJ1-3; D unresolved. V was pared by 0 bases and J by 0 bases, with 13 bases between. The length of the CDR3 is 17 residues. The germline gives CDR1 SGHNT, CDR2 YYREEE (reference sequence).

In its sample, this clone was seen once. The chain has TRBV11-2 and TRBJ1-2; 7 bases line up with TRBD1. CDR3 size: 16 residues. J gave up 0 bases and V 2 bases, and 6 bases lay outside the gene matches. The germline gives CDR1 SGHAT, CDR2 FQNNGV. This CDR3 reads CASSLSLDRANYGYTF. DNA of the CDR3: TGTGCCAGCAGCTTAAGCCTAGACAGGGCTAACTATGGCTACACCTTC.

This clone was seen many times. The gene calls are TRBV9 and TRBJ2-2; a weak D match, TRBD1 (5 bases). The CDR3 is made up of 15 amino acids. Germline V gene data show CDR1 as SGDLS and CDR2 as YYNGEE. Trimming pared 3 bases from V and 1 base from J, leaving 10 bases between. The CDR3 loop reads CASSALDRNTGELFF. The CDR3 DNA reads TGTGCCAGCAGCGCCCTAGACAGGAACACCGGGGAGCTGTTTTTT.

V usage is TRBV5-1 and J usage is TRBJ2-7, with 7 bases lining up with TRBD2. This CDR3 has 14 amino acids. V lost 0 bases to trimming and J lost 7 bases; unmatched junction nucleotides: 7. CDR1 and CDR2 from the germline V gene are SGHRS and YFSETQ. The CDR3 nucleotides are TGCGCCAGCAGCTTGGAGGCGGGGAGGGAAGAGCAGTACTTC. It codes for CASSLEAGREEQYF.

The table lists this clone with a few counts. This sequence joins TRBV7-9 and TRBJ1-4; 7 bases line up with TRBD1. This CDR3 is 14 amino acids long. J gave up 8 bases and V 8 bases, and 11 bases lay outside the gene matches. Germline-derived CDR1 and CDR2 are SEHNR and FQNEAQ (reference sequence). CDR3 protein: CASAGTEVAEKLFF. The CDR3 DNA reads TGTGCCAGCGCCGGGACAGAGGTAGCGGAAAAACTGTTTTTT.

The V and J genes are TRBV18 and TRBJ2-1, with 8 positions matching TRBD2. V trimming: 3 bases; J trimming: 4 bases; junction bases outside the gene matches: 5. The CDR3 consists of 15 residues. Germline V gene lookup returns CDR1 KGHSH and CDR2 LQKENI. The CDR3 nucleotides are TGTGCCAGCTCACCCGGGAGGGAGACGTACAATGAGCAGTTCTTC. Protein product: CASSPGRETYNEQFF.

The genes are TRBV7-2 and TRBJ1-4; weak D call: TRBD1 (5 bases). The ends were cut back, 3 bases at V and 4 bases at J, with 12 bases in the middle. The germline V gene has CDR1 SGHTA and CDR2 FQGNSA. The CDR3 covers 15 residues. CDR3 region: CASSFGQGDNEKLFF. DNA of the CDR3: TGTGCCAGCAGCTTTGGGCAGGGCGATAATGAAAAACTGTTTTTT. The full variable domain, rest sourced from reference TRBV7-2 and TRBJ1-4, is GAGVSQSPSNKVTEKGKDVELRCDPISGHTALYWYRQSLGQGLEFLIYFQGNSAPDKSGLPSDRFSAERTGGSVSTLTIQRTQQEDSAVYLCASSFGQGDNEKLFFGSGTQLSVL.

The chain combines TRBV19 with TRBJ2-1; 7 bases fit TRBD1. This CDR3 is 13 amino acids long. Per germline, CDR1 LNHDA and CDR2 SQIVND (reference sequence). Trimming cost V 6 bases and J 5 bases; bases outside gene matches: 4. CDR3 sequence reads: CASSTTGNNEQFF. The CDR3 DNA is TGTGCCAGTAGCACGACAGGGAACAATGAGCAGTTCTTC.

J is TRBJ1-1 and V is TRBV2, with TRBD1 matching 11 bases. V lost 2 bases, J lost 8 bases, and 7 bases stayed unmatched. Per germline, CDR1 SNHLY and CDR2 FYNNEI. The CDR3 length is 15 residues. Here the CDR3 DNA reads TGTGCCAGCAGTGAATGGGGGACAGGGGGTAACGAAGCTTTCTTT. Encoded protein: CASSEWGTGGNEAFF.

This chain links TRBV7-2 with TRBJ1-1; the match to TRBD1 covers 7 bases. V was pared by 5 bases and J by 5 bases, with 11 bases of the junction left unmatched. CDR3 size: 15 residues. The V gene's germline CDR1 is SGHTA and CDR2 FQGNSA. The CDR3 coding sequence is TGTGCCAGCAGCCCATTTACAGGGGTTCTTACTGAAGCTTTCTTT. This translates into CASSPFTGVLTEAFF.

The chain has TRBV5-4 and TRBJ2-2, with 8 bases lining up with TRBD1. CDR1 SGHNT and CDR2 YYREEE come from the germline V gene (reference sequence). Losses at the gene ends were 0 bases for V and 6 bases for J; bases not matched to a gene: 4. This CDR3 is 15 amino acids long. Here the CDR3 DNA reads TGTGCCAGCAGCTTGGTACAGGGGGAGGCCGGGGAGCTGTTTTTT. It codes for CASSLVQGEAGELFF.

This clone was observed a single time. V gene TRBV5-1 combines with J gene TRBJ2-1; 13 bases are shared with TRBD2. Trimming at V came to 4 bases and at J to 9 bases, leaving 10 bases not matched to a gene. Germline V gives CDR1 SGHRS, CDR2 YFSETQ. This CDR3 spans 16 amino acids. The CDR3: CASSIYGLAGVGEQFF. The CDR3 DNA sequence: TGCGCCAGCAGCATTTATGGACTAGCGGGAGTCGGTGAGCAGTTCTTC.

This chain joins TRBV28 and TRBJ1-2, with 8 nucleotides matching TRBD1. CDR1 and CDR2 (germline): MDHEN, SYDVKM. V was pared by 5 bases and J by 4 bases, with 15 bases of the junction left unmatched. The CDR3 covers 17 residues. The CDR3: CASSTHTTGGLSYGYTF. The DNA of the CDR3 is TGTGCCAGCAGTACTCATACCACAGGGGGTTTAAGCTATGGCTACACCTTC.

V gene TRBV5-1 combines with J gene TRBJ2-1; 8 positions agree with TRBD2. The V gene's germline CDR1 is SGHRS and CDR2 YFSETQ. J lost 6 bases, V lost 4 bases, and 9 bases had no gene match. The CDR3 spans 15 residues. CDR3 amino acids: CASSPSGTSSNEQFF. CDR3 nucleotides: TGCGCCAGCAGCCCCTCCGGGACTAGTTCCAATGAGCAGTTCTTC.

The chain couples TRBV6-6 to TRBJ2-7, with D perhaps matching TRBD2 (6 bases). Germline CDR1 reads MNHNY; CDR2 reads SVGAGI (reference sequence). Trimming removed 5 bases at V and 0 bases at J, with 14 bases between. The CDR3 extends over 15 amino acids. DNA for the CDR3: TGTGCCAGCAGTCCGCGGGACCCCCCCTCCTACGAGCAGTACTTC. This codes for CASSPRDPPSYEQYF.

V gene TRBV7-9 combines with J gene TRBJ2-7, with 11 bases identical to TRBD1. CDR3 length: 16 residues. Losses at the gene ends were 5 bases for V and 4 bases for J; bases not matched to a gene: 10. CDR1 SEHNR and CDR2 FQNEAQ come from the germline V gene (reference sequence). The CDR3 DNA reads TGTGCCAGCAGCCCGTCCGGGGACAGGGGGTGGTACGAGCAGTACTTC. It translates to CASSPSGDRGWYEQYF.

Here the CDR3 reads CASSLAASGRHNEQFF. CDR3 sequence (DNA): TGCGCCAGCAGCTTGGCCGCTAGCGGGAGGCACAATGAGCAGTTCTTC. V is TRBV5-1 and J is TRBJ2-1; 11 bases agree with TRBD2. Germline loops: CDR1 SGHRS, CDR2 YFSETQ. The CDR3 is 16 amino acids. Trimming at V came to 0 bases and at J to 5 bases, leaving 4 bases not matched to a gene.

The chain's CDR3 is CATSRPLAFGNSPLHF. For the CDR3, the DNA is TGTGCCACCAGCAGACCCCTTGCGTTTGGTAATTCACCCCTCCACTTT. This chain uses TRBV15 with TRBJ1-6, with D hard to call. The V gene lost 2 bases and the J gene lost 6 bases, with 14 bases spanning the gap. The CDR3 extends over 16 amino acids. Germline values: CDR1 LNHNV, CDR2 YYDKDF (reference sequence).

This chain joins TRBV2 and TRBJ1-5; the match to TRBD1 covers 9 bases. The germline V gene encodes CDR1 SNHLY and CDR2 FYNNEI. V was pared by 4 bases and J by 5 bases, with 3 bases of the junction left unmatched. The CDR3 loop spans 14 amino acids. This CDR3 is CASSGQGGYQPQHF. The DNA of the CDR3 is TGTGCCAGCAGTGGACAGGGGGGTTATCAGCCCCAGCATTTT.

The chain combines TRBV5-1 with TRBJ2-3, with D possibly matching TRBD1 (6 bases). The CDR3 is made up of 15 amino acids. V was cut by 2 bases and J by 2 bases, with 12 bases left in between. CDR1 is SGHRS, CDR2 YFSETQ, per germline. The CDR3 bases are TGCGCCAGCAGCTTTACAGGGTCCTACACAGATACGCAGTATTTT. This sequence encodes CASSFTGSYTDTQYF.

The chain recombines TRBV9 with TRBJ2-1; D is unclear. There are 13 residues in the CDR3. V lost 1 base, J lost 4 bases, and 6 bases lay in between. CDR1 and CDR2 from the germline V gene are SGDLS and YYNGEE. The CDR3 DNA reads TGTGCCAGCAGCGTAATGTCGTACAATGAGCAGTTCTTC. It is translated as CASSVMSYNEQFF.

V usage is TRBV11-2 and J usage is TRBJ1-1, with 8 nucleotides matching TRBD1. The germline V gene has CDR1 SGHAT and CDR2 FQNNGV. The ends lost 2 bases at V and 4 bases at J; junction bases unmatched: 9. The CDR3 covers 16 residues. CDR3 residues: CASSLRQGFPPTEAFF. The CDR3, as DNA: TGTGCCAGCAGCTTAAGACAGGGGTTTCCTCCCACTGAAGCTTTCTTT. The complete variable domain, with remaining parts taken from reference TRBV11-2 and TRBJ1-1, reads EAGVAQSPRYKIIEKRQSVAFWCNPISGHATLYWYQQILGQGPKLLIQFQNNGVVDDSQLPKDRFSAERLKGVDSTLKIQPAKLEDSAVYLCASSLRQGFPPTEAFFGQGTRLTVV.

A single count supports this clone. The genes are TRBV28 and TRBJ1-2; D gene unclear. From germline, CDR1 is MDHEN and CDR2 SYDVKM. The V end was cut by 9 bases, the J end by 4 bases, with 12 bases between. The CDR3 consists of 12 residues. Written as DNA, the CDR3 is TGTGCCAGTGGGCCCCCAAGCTATGGCTACACCTTC. Translating it yields CASGPPSYGYTF.

The J gene is TRBJ2-5, the V gene TRBV3-1 (or the pseudogene TRBV3-2); D ambiguous. The CDR3 runs to 13 residues. The germline CDR1 and CDR2 sequences are LGHDT and YNNKEL (reference sequence). V was cut by 8 bases and J by 2 bases, with 12 bases left in between. CDR3 protein: CASLLPGQETQYF. In nucleotides, the CDR3 is TGTGCCAGCTTACTCCCCGGTCAAGAGACCCAGTACTTC.

The V gene is TRBV5-1, the J gene TRBJ1-1; tentatively, D is TRBD1 (5 bases). CDR1 is SGHRS, CDR2 YFSETQ, per germline. CDR3 length: 14 residues. V gave up 4 bases and J gave up 1 base, with 11 bases separating them. The CDR3 spells CASSGSGGNTEAFF. The CDR3 DNA reads TGCGCCAGCAGCGGGAGCGGGGGGAACACTGAAGCTTTCTTT.

The V call is TRBV4-3, the J call TRBJ2-1; the D gene is possibly TRBD2 (5 bases). Trimming pared 3 bases from V and 8 bases from J, leaving 11 bases between. The CDR3 loop spans 13 amino acids. Germline CDR1 LGHNA, CDR2 YSLEER. The CDR3 spells CASSHPLGDEQFF. CDR3 in DNA: TGCGCCAGCAGCCACCCTCTCGGGGATGAGCAGTTCTTC.

The V gene is TRBV24-1, the J gene TRBJ1-1; TRBD1 agrees at 12 bases. The CDR3 totals 17 residues. The germline CDR1 and CDR2 sequences are KGHDR and SFDVKD. J gave up 1 base and V 7 bases, and 9 bases lay outside the gene matches. The DNA for the CDR3 is TGTGCCACCAGCAGCGGGACAGGGGGCGTAAGGAACACTGAAGCTTTCTTT. It yields the protein CATSSGTGGVRNTEAFF.